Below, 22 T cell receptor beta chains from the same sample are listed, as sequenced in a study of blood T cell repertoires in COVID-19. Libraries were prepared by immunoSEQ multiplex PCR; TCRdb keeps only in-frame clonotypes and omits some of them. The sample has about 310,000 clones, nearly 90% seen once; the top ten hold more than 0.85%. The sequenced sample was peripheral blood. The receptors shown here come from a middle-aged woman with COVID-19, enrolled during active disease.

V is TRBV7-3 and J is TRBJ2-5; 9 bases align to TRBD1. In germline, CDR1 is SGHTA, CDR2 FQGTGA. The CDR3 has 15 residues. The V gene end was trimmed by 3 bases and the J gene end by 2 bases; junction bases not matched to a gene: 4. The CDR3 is CASSFSGTGQETQYF. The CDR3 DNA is TGTGCCAGCAGCTTCAGCGGGACAGGGCAAGAGACCCAGTACTTC.

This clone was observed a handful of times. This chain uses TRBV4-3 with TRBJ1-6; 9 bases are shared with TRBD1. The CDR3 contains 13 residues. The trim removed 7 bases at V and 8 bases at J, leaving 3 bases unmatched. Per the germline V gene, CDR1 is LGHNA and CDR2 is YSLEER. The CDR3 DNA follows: TGCGCCAGCAACCGGGACAGGGATTCACCCCTCCACTTT. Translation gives CASNRDRDSPLHF.

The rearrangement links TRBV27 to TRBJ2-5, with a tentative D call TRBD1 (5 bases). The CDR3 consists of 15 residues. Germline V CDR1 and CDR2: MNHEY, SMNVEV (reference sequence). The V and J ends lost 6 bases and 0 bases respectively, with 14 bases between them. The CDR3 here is CASRLIGADQETQYF. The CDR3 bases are TGTGCCAGCAGACTCATAGGGGCAGACCAAGAGACCCAGTACTTC.

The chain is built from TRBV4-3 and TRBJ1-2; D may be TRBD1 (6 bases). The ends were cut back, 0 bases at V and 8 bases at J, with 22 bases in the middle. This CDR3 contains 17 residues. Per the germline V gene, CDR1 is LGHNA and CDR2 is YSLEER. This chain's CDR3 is CASSQDRDRLISGGYTF. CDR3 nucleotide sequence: TGCGCCAGCAGCCAAGATCGAGACAGGCTAATTTCTGGAGGCTACACCTTC.

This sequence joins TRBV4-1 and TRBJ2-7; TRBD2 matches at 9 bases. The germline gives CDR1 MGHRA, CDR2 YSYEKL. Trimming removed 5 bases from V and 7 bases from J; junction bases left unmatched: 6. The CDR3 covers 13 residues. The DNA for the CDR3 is TGCGCCAGCAGCTTAGCGGGGGTGCAGGAGCAGTACTTC. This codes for CASSLAGVQEQYF.

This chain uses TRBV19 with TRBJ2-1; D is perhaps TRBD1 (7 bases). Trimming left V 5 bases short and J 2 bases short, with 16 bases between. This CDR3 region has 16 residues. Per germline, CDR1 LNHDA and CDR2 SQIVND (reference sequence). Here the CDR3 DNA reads TGTGCCAGTAGTCTTCGTCAGGGGGGCACCTACAATGAGCAGTTCTTC. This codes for CASSLRQGGTYNEQFF.

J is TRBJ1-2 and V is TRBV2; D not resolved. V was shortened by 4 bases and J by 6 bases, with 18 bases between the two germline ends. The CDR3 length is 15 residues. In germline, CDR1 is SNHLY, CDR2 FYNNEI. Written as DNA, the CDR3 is TGTGCCAGCAGTGTCCTCCGAGCGGGCGCTAATGGCTACACCTTC. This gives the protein CASSVLRAGANGYTF.

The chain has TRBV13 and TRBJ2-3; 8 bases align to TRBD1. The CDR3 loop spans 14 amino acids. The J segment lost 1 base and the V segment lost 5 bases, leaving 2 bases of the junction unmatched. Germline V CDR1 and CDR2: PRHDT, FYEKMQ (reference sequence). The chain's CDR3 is CASSRDRRTDTQYF. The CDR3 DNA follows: TGTGCCAGCAGCCGGGACAGGCGCACAGATACGCAGTATTTT.

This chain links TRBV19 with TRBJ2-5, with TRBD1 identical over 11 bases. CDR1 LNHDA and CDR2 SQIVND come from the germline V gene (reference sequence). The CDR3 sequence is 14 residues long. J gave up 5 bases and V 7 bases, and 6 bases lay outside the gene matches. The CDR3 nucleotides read TGTGCCAGTACCCAAGGACAGGGGGCTGAGACCCAGTACTTC. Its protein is CASTQGQGAETQYF. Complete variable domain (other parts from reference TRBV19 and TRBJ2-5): DGGITQSPKYLFRKEGQNVTLSCEQNLNHDAMYWYRQDPGQGLRLIYYSQIVNDFQKGDIAEGYSVSREKKESFPLTVTSAQKNPTAFYLCASTQGQGAETQYFGPGTRLLVL.

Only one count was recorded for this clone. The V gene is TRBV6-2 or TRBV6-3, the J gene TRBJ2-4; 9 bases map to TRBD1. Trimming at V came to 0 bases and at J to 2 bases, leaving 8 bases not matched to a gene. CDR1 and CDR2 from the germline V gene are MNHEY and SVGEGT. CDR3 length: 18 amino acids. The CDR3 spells CASSYSTGTGLTKNIQYF. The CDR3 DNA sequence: TGTGCCAGCAGTTACTCTACCGGGACAGGGTTGACCAAAAACATTCAGTACTTC.

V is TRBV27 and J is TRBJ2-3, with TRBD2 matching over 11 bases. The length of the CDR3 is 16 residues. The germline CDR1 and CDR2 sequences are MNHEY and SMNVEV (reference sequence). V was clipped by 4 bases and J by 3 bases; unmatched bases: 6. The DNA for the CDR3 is TGTGCCAGCAGTTACCTTGGGACTAGCGGAACAGATACGCAGTATTTT. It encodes CASSYLGTSGTDTQYF.

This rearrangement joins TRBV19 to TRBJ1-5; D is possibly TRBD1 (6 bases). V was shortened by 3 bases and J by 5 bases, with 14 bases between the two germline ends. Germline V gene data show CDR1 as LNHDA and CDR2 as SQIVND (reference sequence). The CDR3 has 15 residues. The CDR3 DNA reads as TGTGCCAGTAGTATTGGCTGGGGGCACGATCAGCCCCAGCATTTT. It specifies CASSIGWGHDQPQHF. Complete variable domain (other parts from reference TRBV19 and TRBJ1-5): DGGITQSPKYLFRKEGQNVTLSCEQNLNHDAMYWYRQDPGQGLRLIYYSQIVNDFQKGDIAEGYSVSREKKESFPLTVTSAQKNPTAFYLCASSIGWGHDQPQHFGDGTRLSIL.

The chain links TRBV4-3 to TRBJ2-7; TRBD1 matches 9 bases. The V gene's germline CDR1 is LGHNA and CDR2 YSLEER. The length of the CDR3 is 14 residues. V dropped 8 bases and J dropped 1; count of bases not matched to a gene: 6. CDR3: CASSPGQGSYEQYF. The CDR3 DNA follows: TGCGCCAGCTCCCCGGGACAGGGATCCTACGAGCAGTACTTC.

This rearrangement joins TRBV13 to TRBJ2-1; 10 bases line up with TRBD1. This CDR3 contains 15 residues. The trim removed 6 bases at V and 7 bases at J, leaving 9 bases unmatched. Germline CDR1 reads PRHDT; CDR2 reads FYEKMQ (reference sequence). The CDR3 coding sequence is TGTGCCAGCAGGCCGACAGGGGGCGCAGAGAATGAGCAGTTCTTC. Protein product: CASRPTGGAENEQFF.

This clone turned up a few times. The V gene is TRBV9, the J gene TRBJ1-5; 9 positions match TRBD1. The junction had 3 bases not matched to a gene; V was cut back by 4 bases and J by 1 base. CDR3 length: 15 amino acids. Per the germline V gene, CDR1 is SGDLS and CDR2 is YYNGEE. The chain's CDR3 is CASSSGTGSNQPQHF. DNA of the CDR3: TGTGCCAGCAGCTCTGGGACAGGGAGCAATCAGCCCCAGCATTTT.

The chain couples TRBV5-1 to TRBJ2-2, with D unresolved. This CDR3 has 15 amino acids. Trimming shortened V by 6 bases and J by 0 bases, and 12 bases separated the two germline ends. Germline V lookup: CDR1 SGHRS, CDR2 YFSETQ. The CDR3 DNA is TGCGCCAGCAAAAACCGCACTTCGAACACCGGGGAGCTGTTTTTT. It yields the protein CASKNRTSNTGELFF.

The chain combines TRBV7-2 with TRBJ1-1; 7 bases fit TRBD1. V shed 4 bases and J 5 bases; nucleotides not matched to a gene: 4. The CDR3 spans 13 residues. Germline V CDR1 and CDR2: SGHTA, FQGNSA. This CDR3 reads CASSSTGATEAFF. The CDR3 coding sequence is TGTGCCAGCAGCTCAACAGGGGCAACTGAAGCTTTCTTT.

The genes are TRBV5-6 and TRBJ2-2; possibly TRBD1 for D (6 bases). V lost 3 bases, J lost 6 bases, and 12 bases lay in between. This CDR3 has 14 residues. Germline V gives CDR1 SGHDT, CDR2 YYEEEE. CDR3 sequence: CASSSSPGAGELFF. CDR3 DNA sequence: TGTGCCAGCAGCTCCTCCCCAGGGGCCGGGGAGCTGTTTTTT.

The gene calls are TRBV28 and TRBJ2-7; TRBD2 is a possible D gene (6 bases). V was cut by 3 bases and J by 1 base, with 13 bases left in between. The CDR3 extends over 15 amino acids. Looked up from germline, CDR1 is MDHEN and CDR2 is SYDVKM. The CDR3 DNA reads TGTGCCAGCAGTTTGGACGGGGGAAATTCCTACGAGCAGTACTTC. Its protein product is CASSLDGGNSYEQYF.

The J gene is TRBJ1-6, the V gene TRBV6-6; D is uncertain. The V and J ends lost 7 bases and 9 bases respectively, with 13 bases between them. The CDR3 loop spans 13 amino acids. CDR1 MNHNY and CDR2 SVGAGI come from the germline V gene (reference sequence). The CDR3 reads CASTLREGSPLHF. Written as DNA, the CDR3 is TGTGCCAGCACCCTTCGGGAAGGTTCACCCCTCCACTTT.

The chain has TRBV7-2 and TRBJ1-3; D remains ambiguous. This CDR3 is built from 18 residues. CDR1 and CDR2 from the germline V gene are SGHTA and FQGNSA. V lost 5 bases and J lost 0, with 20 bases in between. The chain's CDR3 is CASSRRGSTVSSGNTIYF. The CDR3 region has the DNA TGTGCCAGCAGCAGACGAGGGTCAACCGTGAGCTCTGGAAACACCATATATTTT.

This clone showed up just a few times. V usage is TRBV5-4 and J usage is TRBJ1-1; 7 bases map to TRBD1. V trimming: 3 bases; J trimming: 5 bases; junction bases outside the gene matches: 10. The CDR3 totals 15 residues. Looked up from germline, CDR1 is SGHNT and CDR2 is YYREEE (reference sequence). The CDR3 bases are TGTGCCAGCAGCTCCGACAGGGAAGGAGGGACTGAAGCTTTCTTT. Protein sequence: CASSSDREGGTEAFF.